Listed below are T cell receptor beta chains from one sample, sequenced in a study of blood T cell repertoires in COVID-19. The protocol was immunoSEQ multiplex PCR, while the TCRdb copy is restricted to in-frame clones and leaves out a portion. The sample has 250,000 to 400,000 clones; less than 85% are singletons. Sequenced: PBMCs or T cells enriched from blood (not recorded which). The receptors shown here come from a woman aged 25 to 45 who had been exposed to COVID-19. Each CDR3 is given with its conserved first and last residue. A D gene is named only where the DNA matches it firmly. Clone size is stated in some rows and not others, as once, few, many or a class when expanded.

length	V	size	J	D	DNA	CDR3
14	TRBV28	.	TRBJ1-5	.	TGTGCCAGCAGTATCCTACTTAGCAATCAGCCCCAGCATTTT	CASSILLSNQPQHF
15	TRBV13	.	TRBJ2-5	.	TGTGCCAGCAGCCCCGGGGCAGGGGGAGGCGAGACCCAGTACTTC	CASSPGAGGGETQYF
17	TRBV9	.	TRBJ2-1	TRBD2	TGTGCCAGCAGCGCCCTCCACACTAGCGGGAGGGGCAATGAGCAGTTCTTC	CASSALHTSGRGNEQFF
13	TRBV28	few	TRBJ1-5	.	TGTGCCAGCAGTGACACTAGCAATCAGCCCCAGCATTTT	CASSDTSNQPQHF
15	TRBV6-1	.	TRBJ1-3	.	TGTGCCAGCAGTGAGTTCGAGGTCGGCGGAAACACCATATATTTT	CASSEFEVGGNTIYF
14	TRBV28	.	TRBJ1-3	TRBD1	TGTGCCAGCCTGAGAGAGGGGGCCGGAAACACCATATATTTT	CASLREGAGNTIYF
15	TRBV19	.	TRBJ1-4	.	TGTGCCAGTATGATCTCAGGGGCCCTAAATGAAAAACTGTTTTTT	CASMISGALNEKLFF
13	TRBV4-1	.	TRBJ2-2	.	TGCGCCAGCAGCTTTTATCGCACCGGGGAGCTGTTTTTT	CASSFYRTGELFF
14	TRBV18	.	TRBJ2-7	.	TGTGCCAGCTCACCACCCCAGGGTCCCTACGAGCAGTACTTC	CASSPPQGPYEQYF
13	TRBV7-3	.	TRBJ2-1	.	TGTGCCAGCAGCGCGCTAATCTACAATGAGCAGTTCTTC	CASSALIYNEQFF
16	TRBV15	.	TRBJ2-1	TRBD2	TGTGCCACCAGCGCTCGGACTAGCGGGGATGACAATGAGCAGTTCTTC	CATSARTSGDDNEQFF
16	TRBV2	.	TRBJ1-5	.	TGTGCCAGCAGTGAAAATAAGTTGGTATCCGGGCAGCCCCAGCATTTT	CASSENKLVSGQPQHF
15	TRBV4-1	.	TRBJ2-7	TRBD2	TGCGCCAGCAGCCAAGGGATGGGGGGGTCCTACGAGCAGTACTTC	CASSQGMGGSYEQYF
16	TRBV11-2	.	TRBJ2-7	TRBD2	TGTGCCAGCAGCTTAGATCGGGGACTAGCGGGACTCGAGCAGTACTTC	CASSLDRGLAGLEQYF
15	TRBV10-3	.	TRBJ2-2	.	TGTGCCATCAGTAGTACGGGGATTAACACCGGGGAGCTGTTTTTT	CAISSTGINTGELFF
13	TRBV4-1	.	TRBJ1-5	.	TGCGCCAGCAGCCAAGTTCTTGATCAGCCCCAGCATTTT	CASSQVLDQPQHF
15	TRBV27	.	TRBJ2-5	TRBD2	TGTGCCAGCAGTTCGCCACTAGCGGGCCAAGAGACCCAGTACTTC	CASSSPLAGQETQYF
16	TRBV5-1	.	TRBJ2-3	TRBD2	TGCGCCAGCAGCTTGTCTCCGGGAGGCCCCACAGATACGCAGTATTTT	CASSLSPGGPTDTQYF
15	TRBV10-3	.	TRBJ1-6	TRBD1	TGTGCCATCAGTGAGAACAGGGGGCCAGAGTCACCCCTCCACTTT	CAISENRGPESPLHF
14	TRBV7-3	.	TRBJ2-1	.	TGTGCCAGCAGCTTAAATGCCGGGGGCAATGAGCAGTTCTTC	CASSLNAGGNEQFF
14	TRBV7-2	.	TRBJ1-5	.	TGTGCCAGCAGCTCGGGGGGGTACAATCAGCCCCAGCATTTT	CASSSGGYNQPQHF
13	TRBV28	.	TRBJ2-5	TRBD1	TGTGCGGCAGGGGGCGCCGCCGTCGAGACCCAGTACTTC	CAAGGAAVETQYF
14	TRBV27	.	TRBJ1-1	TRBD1	TGTGCCAGCCGACGGACAGGGGGAAGCACTGAAGCTTTCTTT	CASRRTGGSTEAFF
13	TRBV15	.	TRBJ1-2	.	TGTGCCACCAGTTCCGGGAGAGATTATGGCTACACCTTC	CATSSGRDYGYTF
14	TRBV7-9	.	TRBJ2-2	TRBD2	TGTGCCACCACGACTAGCGGGGGGGCCGGGGAGCTGTTTTTT	CATTTSGGAGELFF
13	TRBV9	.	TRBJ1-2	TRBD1	TGTGCCAGCAGCGTAGGGGGACAGAAGGTCCTCACCTTC	CASSVGGQKVLTF
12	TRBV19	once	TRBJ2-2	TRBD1	TGTGCCACCAGGGGGCTCACCGGGGAGCTGTTTTTT	CATRGLTGELFF
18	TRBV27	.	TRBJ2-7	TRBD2	TGTGCCAGCAGTTTATCGCTGGTAGCGGGGTTAGAGTCCTACGAGCAGTACTTC	CASSLSLVAGLESYEQYF
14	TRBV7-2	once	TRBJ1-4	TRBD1	TGTGCCAGCAGCCCGCGACAGGGAGGAGAAAAACTGTTTTTT	CASSPRQGGEKLFF
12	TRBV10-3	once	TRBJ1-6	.	TGTGCCATCAACAATGATAATTCACCCCTCCACTTT	CAINNDNSPLHF
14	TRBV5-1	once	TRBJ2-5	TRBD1	TGCGCCAGCAGCTGGACAGGGGCGAAAGAGACCCAGTACTTC	CASSWTGAKETQYF
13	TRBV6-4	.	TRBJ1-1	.	TGTGCCAGCAGGCTACAGGGTAACACTGAAGCTTTCTTT	CASRLQGNTEAFF
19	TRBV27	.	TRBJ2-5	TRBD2	TGTGCCAGCAGCCCATCTCGAGGGACTAGCGGGTTGGGCCAAGAGACCCAGTACTTC	CASSPSRGTSGLGQETQYF
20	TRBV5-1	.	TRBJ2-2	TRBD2	TGCGCCAGCAGCTCCGTACCGGGACTAGCGGGAGGAGGTAACACCGGGGAGCTGTTTTTT	CASSSVPGLAGGGNTGELFF
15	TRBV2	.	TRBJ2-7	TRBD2	TGTGCCAGCAGATACTTAGCGGGACTCCAATACGAGCAGTACTTC	CASRYLAGLQYEQYF
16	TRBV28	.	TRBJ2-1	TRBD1	TGTGCCAGCAGTTACAGGGGGCTCCCCTCCTACAATGAGCAGTTCTTC	CASSYRGLPSYNEQFF
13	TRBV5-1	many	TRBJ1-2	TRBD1	TGCGCCAGCAGTTGGACAGGGGATGATGGCTACACCTTC	CASSWTGDDGYTF
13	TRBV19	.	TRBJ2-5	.	TGTGCCAGTCGTACAGGGTACCAAGAGACCCAGTACTTC	CASRTGYQETQYF
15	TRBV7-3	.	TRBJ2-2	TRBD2	TGTGCCAGCAGCTTATCTAGCGGGAGGACCGGGGAGCTGTTTTTT	CASSLSSGRTGELFF
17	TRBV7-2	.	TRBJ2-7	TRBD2	TGTGCCAGCAGCTTAATTGGACTAGCGGGGGGTGGCGACGAGCAGTACTTC	CASSLIGLAGGGDEQYF
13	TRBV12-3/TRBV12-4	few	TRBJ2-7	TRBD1	TGTGCCAGCAGCTTCGACAGGGGTTACGAGCAGTACTTC	CASSFDRGYEQYF
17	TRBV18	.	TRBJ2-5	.	TGTGCCAGCTCACCGTTAGCCGGGACTGGGGAAACAGAGACCCAGTACTTC	CASSPLAGTGETETQYF
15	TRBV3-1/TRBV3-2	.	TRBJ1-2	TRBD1	TGTGCCAGCAGCCAAGCCGACAGGGTTCTGTATGGCTACACCTTC	CASSQADRVLYGYTF
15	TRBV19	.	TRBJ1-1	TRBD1	TGTGCCAGTAGCGGGGACAGGGGTAGATCCACTGAAGCTTTCTTT	CASSGDRGRSTEAFF
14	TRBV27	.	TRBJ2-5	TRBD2	TGTGCCAGCAGTTCACCCGGGAGGAAAGAGACCCAGTACTTC	CASSSPGRKETQYF
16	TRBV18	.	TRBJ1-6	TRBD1	TGTGCCAGCTCGCATTCAGGGGGCGGTCATAATTCACCCCTCCACTTT	CASSHSGGGHNSPLHF
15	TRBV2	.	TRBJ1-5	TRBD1	TGTGCCAGCACCGCGGGGGGGGACAGGGGGCAGCCCCAGCATTTT	CASTAGGDRGQPQHF
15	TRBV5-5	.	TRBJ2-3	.	TGTGCCAGCAGCTTGGTTAGGGGCGGCGCAGATACGCAGTATTTT	CASSLVRGGADTQYF
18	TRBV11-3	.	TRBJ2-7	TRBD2	TGTGCCAGCAGCTTAGATCGTCGACTAGCGGGAAGCTCCTACGAGCAGTACTTC	CASSLDRRLAGSSYEQYF
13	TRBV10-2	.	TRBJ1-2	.	TGCGCCAGCAGTGAGGACACAGGTTATGGCTACACCTTC	CASSEDTGYGYTF
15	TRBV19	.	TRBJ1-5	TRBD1	TGTGCCAGTAGTATAGACCGACAGGGGTGGCAGCCCCAGCATTTT	CASSIDRQGWQPQHF
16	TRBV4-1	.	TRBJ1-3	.	TGCGCCAGCAGCCAAGGCAGGGTTAGGTCTGGAAACACCATATATTTT	CASSQGRVRSGNTIYF
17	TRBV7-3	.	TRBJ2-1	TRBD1	TGTGCCAGCAGCTTCAGGGGGACAGGGAGTAGCGGGAATGAGCAGTTCTTC	CASSFRGTGSSGNEQFF
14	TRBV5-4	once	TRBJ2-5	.	TGTGCCAGCAGCTTGTCTCCGCAGGTAGAGACCCAGTACTTC	CASSLSPQVETQYF
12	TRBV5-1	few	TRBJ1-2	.	TGCGCCAGCAGCCAGGTTTCCTATGGCTACACCTTC	CASSQVSYGYTF
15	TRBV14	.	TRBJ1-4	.	TGTGCCAGCAGCCAAGATCGGCAGGGAGGTGAAAAACTGTTTTTT	CASSQDRQGGEKLFF
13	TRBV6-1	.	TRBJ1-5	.	TGTGCCAGCAGTGAAACAGGGTTTCAGCCCCAGCATTTT	CASSETGFQPQHF